This TCR beta chain was recorded in a study of T cell clonality in common variable immunodeficiency. Overall study results and limits: In common variable immunodeficiency, TCR beta chains reportedly carried fewer deletions and N-nucleotide insertions. Shared TCRbeta clones were fewer between CVID subjects than controls.

TCRdb's table, derived via immunoSEQ multiplex PCR, lists solely in-frame clones and lacks some. In total the sample includes 45,000 to 60,000 clones, none of them seen once. The CDR3 sequence is 14 residues long. Germline CDR1 MNHEY, CDR2 SVGEGT. As for this clone: Its specificity is not known. The sequenced fragment ends 3 residues before the CDR3 boundary, so the rest is inferred from the germline J gene.

This TCR came from a person aged 18 to 75 in good health. The chain couples TRBV6-2 or TRBV6-3 to TRBJ1-2, with D maybe TRBD1 (5 bases). The material sequenced was peripheral blood mononuclear cells. The CDR3 here is CASSYGPAADIYTF. CDR3 DNA, as far as it was read: TGTGCCAGCAGTTACGGTCCGGCGGCGGACATC.